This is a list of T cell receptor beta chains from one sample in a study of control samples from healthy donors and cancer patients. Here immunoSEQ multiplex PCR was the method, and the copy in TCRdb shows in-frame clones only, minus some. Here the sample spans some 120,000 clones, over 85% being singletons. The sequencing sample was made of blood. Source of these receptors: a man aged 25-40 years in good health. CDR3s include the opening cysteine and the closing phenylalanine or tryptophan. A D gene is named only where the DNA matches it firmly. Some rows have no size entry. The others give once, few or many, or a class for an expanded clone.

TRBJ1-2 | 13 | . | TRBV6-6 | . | TGTGCCAGCAGAAGGGGGGGCGTGGAGGGCTACACCTTC | CASRRGGVEGYTF
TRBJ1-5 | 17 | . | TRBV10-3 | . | TGTGCCATCATGTTGACGTCAGGGCGGTGTAGCAATCAGCCCCAGCATTTT | CAIMLTSGRCSNQPQHF
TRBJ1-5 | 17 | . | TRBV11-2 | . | TGTGCCAGCAGCTTAGATCCCCTCGATGGAGGCAATCAGCCCCAGCATTTT | CASSLDPLDGGNQPQHF
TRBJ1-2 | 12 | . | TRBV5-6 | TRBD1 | TGTGCCAGCAGCTCAGGGGGTAGTGGCTACACCTTC | CASSSGGSGYTF
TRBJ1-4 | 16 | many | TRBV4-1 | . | TGCGCCAGCAGCCGCCTGCTGGGGGGCCCCAATGAAAAACTGTTTTTT | CASSRLLGGPNEKLFF
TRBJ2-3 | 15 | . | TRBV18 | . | TGTGCCAGCTCACCCCCCTCTCCTCGCACAGATACGCAGTATTTT | CASSPPSPRTDTQYF
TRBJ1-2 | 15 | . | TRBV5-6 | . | TGTGCCAGCAGCTTAGCGGCCGGACGCTTGAGAGGCTACACCTTC | CASSLAAGRLRGYTF
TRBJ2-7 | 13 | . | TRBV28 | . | TGTGCCAGCAGTTTTCGCGGACGGGGGGAGCAGTACTTC | CASSFRGRGEQYF
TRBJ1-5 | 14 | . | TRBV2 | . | TGTGCCAGCAGGAATCACTGGAGGGATCAGCCCCAGCATTTT | CASRNHWRDQPQHF
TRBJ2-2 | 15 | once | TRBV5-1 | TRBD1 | TGCGCCAGCAGCTCAACCCGACAGGGCACCGGGGAGCTGTTTTTT | CASSSTRQGTGELFF
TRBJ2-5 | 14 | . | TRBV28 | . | TGTGCCAGCAGTTTGGTGGCCCTACAAGAGACCCAGTACTTC | CASSLVALQETQYF
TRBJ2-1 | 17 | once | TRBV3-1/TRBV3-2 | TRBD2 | TGTGCCAGCAGCCAAGCCTCTAGCGGGGGGTACTACAATGAGCAGTTCTTC | CASSQASSGGYYNEQFF
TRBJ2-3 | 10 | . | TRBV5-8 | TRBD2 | TGTGCCGGGGGGGTAGATACGCAGTATTTT | CAGGVDTQYF
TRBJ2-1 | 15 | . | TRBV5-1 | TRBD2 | TGCGCCAGCAGCGGACGGGGGGGATCCTACAATGAGCAGTTCTTC | CASSGRGGSYNEQFF
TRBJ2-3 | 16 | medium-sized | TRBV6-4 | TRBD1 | TGTGCCAGCAGTGACTCCGGGACAGGGGGCACAGATACGCAGTATTTT | CASSDSGTGGTDTQYF
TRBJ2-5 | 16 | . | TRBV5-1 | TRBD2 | TGCGCCAGCAGCGCCCCTAGCGGGGGGATCCAAGAGACCCAGTACTTC | CASSAPSGGIQETQYF
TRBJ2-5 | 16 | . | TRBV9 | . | TGTGCCAGCAGCGTAGCGATGGGGGGGCTGGAAAAGACCCAGTACTTC | CASSVAMGGLEKTQYF
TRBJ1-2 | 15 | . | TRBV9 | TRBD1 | TGTGCCAGCAGCGTAGACCCAGGGGGCGCATATGGCTACACCTTC | CASSVDPGGAYGYTF
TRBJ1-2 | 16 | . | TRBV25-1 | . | TGTGCCAGCAGTGATTGGAGGACAAACTCGAACTATGGCTACACCTTC | CASSDWRTNSNYGYTF
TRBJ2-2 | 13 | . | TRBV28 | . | TGTGCCAGCCAGCTCAGGACCACCGGGGAGCTGTTTTTT | CASQLRTTGELFF
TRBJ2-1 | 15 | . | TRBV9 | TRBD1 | TGTGCCAGCAGCGACCGGGACAGGGGCAGGAATGAGCAGTTCTTC | CASSDRDRGRNEQFF
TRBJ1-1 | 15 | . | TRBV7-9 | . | TGTGCCAGCAGCCGAAGTGGACAGATGAACACTGAAGCTTTCTTT | CASSRSGQMNTEAFF
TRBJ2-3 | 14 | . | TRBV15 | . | TGTGCCACCGGGACGGCTTCGTACACAGATACGCAGTATTTT | CATGTASYTDTQYF
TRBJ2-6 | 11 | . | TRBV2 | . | TGTGCCAGCAGGGCGGCCAACGTCCTGACTTTC | CASRAANVLTF
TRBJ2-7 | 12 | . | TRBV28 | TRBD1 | TGTGCCAGCAGGACAGGGGGCTACGAGCAGTACTTC | CASRTGGYEQYF
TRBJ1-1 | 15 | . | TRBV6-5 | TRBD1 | TGTGCCAGCAGGGCCACCGGGACAGGGGACACTGAAGCTTTCTTT | CASRATGTGDTEAFF
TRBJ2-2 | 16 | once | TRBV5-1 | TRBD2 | TGCGCCAGCAGCTTACTAGCGGGGGGCACAGATGGGGAGCTGTTTTTT | CASSLLAGGTDGELFF
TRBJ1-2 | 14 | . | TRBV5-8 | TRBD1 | TGTGCCAGCAGCTGGAACAGGGGCGACTATGGCTACACCTTC | CASSWNRGDYGYTF
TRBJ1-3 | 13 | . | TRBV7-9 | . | TGTGCCAGCAGCTCAACCCCAGGAAACACCATATATTTT | CASSSTPGNTIYF
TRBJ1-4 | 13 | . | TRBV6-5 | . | TGTGCCAGCAGTTGGACACCTCGGGGAAAACTGTTTTTT | CASSWTPRGKLFF
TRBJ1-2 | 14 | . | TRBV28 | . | TGTGCCAGCAGAGCGAGGGGACGGCTCTATGGCTACACCTTC | CASRARGRLYGYTF
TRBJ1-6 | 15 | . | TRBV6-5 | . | TGTGCCAGCAGACGGAACTTAGACGGCAATTCACCCCTCCACTTT | CASRRNLDGNSPLHF
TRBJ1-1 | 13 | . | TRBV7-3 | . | TGTGCCAGCAGCGTATCCAGGGGCGCGGTTGCTTTCTTT | CASSVSRGAVAFF
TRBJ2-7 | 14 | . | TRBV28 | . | TGTGCCAGCCAGGGATTGGTCTCCTCCTACGAGCAGTACTTC | CASQGLVSSYEQYF
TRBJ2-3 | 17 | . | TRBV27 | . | TGTGCCAGCAGTTCCCTCAGTATTAACTTCGGCGCAGATACGCAGTATTTT | CASSSLSINFGADTQYF
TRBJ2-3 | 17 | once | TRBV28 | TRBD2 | TGTGCCAGCAGCTGGGGGTTCGGGACTACTTACACAGATACGCAGTATTTT | CASSWGFGTTYTDTQYF
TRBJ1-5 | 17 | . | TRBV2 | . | TGTGCCAGCAGTGAAGGGCCGGGATTGGTTAGCAATCAGCCCCAGCATTTT | CASSEGPGLVSNQPQHF
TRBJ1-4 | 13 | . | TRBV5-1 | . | TGCGCCAGCAGCTTATCCCATAATGAAAAACTGTTTTTT | CASSLSHNEKLFF
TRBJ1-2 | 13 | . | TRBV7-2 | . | TGTGCCAGCAGCCCTCCTAAGGAAAATGGCTACACCTTC | CASSPPKENGYTF